The clone carrying this T cell receptor (beta chain) was recorded only once. Its matching antigen is unknown. This sample stems from a study of lymphopenia after photon versus proton radiotherapy. Overall study results and limits: Post-nadir diversity loss with photons came from oligoclonal expansion, particularly CD8+ Temra cells.

The CDR3 runs 16 residues. V was clipped by 0 bases and J by 6 bases, with 14 bases between them. Germline-derived CDR1 and CDR2 are LGHNA and YSLEER. This table comes from immunoSEQ multiplex PCR, and its TCRdb copy is limited to in-frame clones, with some not included. This sample has some 70,000 clones, with 75% to 90% found just once. This material consisted of peripheral blood, taken from a patient treated with proton-based radiotherapy. This rearrangement joins TRBV4-3 to TRBJ2-2; D gene uncertain. This TCR derives from an older man with esophageal cancer. The CDR3 is CASSQDQYDKSGELFF. In DNA form, the CDR3 reads TGCGCCAGCAGCCAAGATCAGTATGATAAGTCCGGGGAGCTGTTTTTT.